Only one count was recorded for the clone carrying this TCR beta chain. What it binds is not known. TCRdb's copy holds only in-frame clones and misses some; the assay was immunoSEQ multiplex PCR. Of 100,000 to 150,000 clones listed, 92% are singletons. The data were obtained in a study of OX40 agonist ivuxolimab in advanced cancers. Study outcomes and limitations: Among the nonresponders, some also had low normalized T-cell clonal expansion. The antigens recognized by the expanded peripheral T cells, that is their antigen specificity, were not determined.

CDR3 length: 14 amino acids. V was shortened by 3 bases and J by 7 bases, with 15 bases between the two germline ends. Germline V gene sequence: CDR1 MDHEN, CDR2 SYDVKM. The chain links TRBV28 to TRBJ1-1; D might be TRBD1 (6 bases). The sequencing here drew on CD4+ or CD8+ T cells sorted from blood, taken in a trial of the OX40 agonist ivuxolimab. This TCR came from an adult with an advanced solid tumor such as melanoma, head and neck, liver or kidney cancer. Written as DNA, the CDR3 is TGTGCCAGCAGTTTCTGGGGGGCGAATCTTGAAGCTTTCTTT. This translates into CASSFWGANLEAFF.